One and the same sample provided the 5 T cell receptor beta chains below, sequenced in a study of T-cell memory formation after mild COVID-19. TCRdb called the 5' RACE reads again in MiXCR, with one record for every CDR3 protein. The table lists some 110,000 distinct CDR3 sequences, over 15% of them singletons. Input material: PBMCs or a T cell subset sorted from them (not recorded which). These receptors originate from an adult woman who had mild COVID-19 (a few samples of this study predate the infection). Cell type and time point are not known.

This clonotype has a handful of counts. The chain carries TRBV10-2 and TRBJ2-3; possible D gene TRBD2, 6 bases. V shed 4 bases and J shed 3 bases, with 8 bases lying between them. CDR1 and CDR2 (germline): WSHSY, SAAADI. The CDR3 contains 13 residues. CDR3 coding DNA: TGCGCCAGCAGTGCTAGCGAAACAGATACGCAGTATTTT. Translated: CASSASETDTQYF.

This clonotype was observed many times. The V and J genes are TRBV4-1 and TRBJ2-7, with unresolved D. Germline V CDR1 and CDR2: MGHRA, YSYEKL. Trimming removed 2 bases from V and 0 bases from J, with 11 bases in between. There are 15 residues in the CDR3. CDR3 sequence reads: CASSQRRTSSYEQYF. The CDR3 coding sequence is TGCGCCAGCAGCCAAAGGCGGACGAGCTCCTACGAGCAGTACTTC.

This clonotype turned up a few times. The genes are TRBV4-1 and TRBJ2-7; D is ambiguous. This CDR3 is 17 amino acids long. The V gene lost 0 bases and the J gene lost 0 bases, with 15 bases spanning the gap. CDR1 is MGHRA and CDR2 is YSYEKL in the germline V gene. The CDR3 DNA is TGCGCCAGCAGCCAAGAACCCGGTAGCCCGAGCTCCTACGAGCAGTACTTC. It yields the protein CASSQEPGSPSSYEQYF.

The rearrangement links TRBV6-5 to TRBJ2-2; D may be TRBD1 (5 bases). CDR1 is MNHEY, CDR2 SVGAGI, per germline. This CDR3 region has 15 residues. Deletions cut 1 base from V and 0 bases from J, with 6 bases between. The CDR3 is CASSYYRSNTGELFF. The CDR3 bases are TGTGCCAGCAGTTACTACAGGTCGAACACCGGGGAGCTGTTTTTT.

The chain recombines TRBV5-5 with TRBJ2-1; D unclear. The germline gives CDR1 SGHKS, CDR2 YYEKEE (reference sequence). Trimming cost V 3 bases and J 5 bases, with 9 bases left between them. The CDR3 has 13 amino acids. The DNA of the CDR3 is TGTGCCAGCAGCTGGCTGGGAAACAATGAGCAGTTCTTC. Translating it yields CASSWLGNNEQFF.